Below, 22 T cell receptor beta chains from the same sample are listed, as sequenced in a study of T cell repertoires in cytomegalovirus infection. One entry per CDR3 protein, called by TCRdb with MiXCR from the reads. The sample gives 400,000 to 550,000 distinct CDR3 sequences, roughly 10% of which show up once; about a tenth is in the top ten. The specimen sequenced was PBMCs. Receptors were obtained from a human donor in good health (CMV status not recorded). Some clones in this sample may be carry-over from other donors' samples.

This clonotype was counted ten times or more. The rearrangement joins TRBV12-3 or TRBV12-4 to TRBJ2-3; 8 bases align to TRBD2. The CDR3 extends over 18 amino acids. Trimming at V came to 0 bases and at J to 5 bases, leaving 13 bases not matched to a gene. The CDR3 region is CASSLAPSRRGVQDTQYF. CDR3 nucleotide sequence: TGTGCCAGCAGTTTAGCCCCAAGTAGGCGGGGGGTTCAAGATACGCAGTATTTT.

There are many counts of this clonotype. Relative to the germline gene, one junction end is altered; a read error may explain this. The V call is TRBV28, the J call TRBJ1-1, with D perhaps TRBD1 (6 bases). This CDR3 region has 15 residues. CDR1 and CDR2 (germline): MDHEN, SYDVKM. The CDR3 reads CASRLLRQVRTEAFF. As DNA, the CDR3 is TGTGCCAGCAGGTTATTAAGACAGGTTCGGACTGAAGCTTTCTTT.

The J gene is TRBJ2-7, the V gene TRBV9; 11 nucleotides align to TRBD2. This CDR3 spans 15 amino acids. V was pared by 2 bases and J by 3 bases, with 4 bases of the junction left unmatched. Germline assignment: CDR1 SGDLS and CDR2 YYNGEE. CDR3 sequence: CASSVGTSGHYEQYF. The CDR3 DNA follows: TGTGCCAGCAGCGTCGGGACTAGCGGACACTACGAGCAGTACTTC.

CDR3 bases: TGTGCCAGCAGCCAAGTATGGGGGCTGAACACTGAAGCTTTCTTT. This translates into CASSQVWGLNTEAFF. The chain links TRBV3-1 to TRBJ1-1; D may be TRBD1 (6 bases). Per the germline V gene, CDR1 is LGHDT and CDR2 is YNNKEL (reference sequence). This CDR3 spans 15 amino acids. The germline V and J ends were trimmed by 1 base and 0 bases, with 9 bases remaining between them. Combining the CDR3 with reference TRBV3-1 and TRBJ1-1 gives the whole variable domain DTAVSQTPKYLVTQMGNDKSIKCEQNLGHDTMYWYKQDSKKFLKIMFSYNNKELIINETVPNRFSPKSPDKAHLNLHINSLELGDSAVYFCASSQVWGLNTEAFFGQGTRLTVV.

This clonotype was seen many times. The chain couples TRBV20-1 to TRBJ1-1; 7 bases agree with TRBD1. The CDR3 covers 14 residues. CDR1 and CDR2 (germline): DFQATT, SNEGSKA (reference sequence). V lost 0 bases and J lost 4; bases outside the gene matches: 5. CDR3 amino acids: CSARDGTAGTEAFF. CDR3 DNA: TGCAGTGCTAGAGACGGGACAGCAGGCACTGAAGCTTTCTTT.

This clonotype was counted at least ten times. V gene TRBV7-6 combines with J gene TRBJ2-4, with 13 nucleotides matching TRBD2. Germline CDR1 and CDR2: SGHVS and FNYEAQ. V gave up 1 base and J gave up 2 bases; unmatched junction bases: 2. This CDR3 comprises 17 residues. The CDR3 coding sequence is TGTGCCAGCAGCTTAGGACTAGCGGGGGGAACCAAAAACATTCAGTACTTC. Its translation: CASSLGLAGGTKNIQYF. Variable domain in full (rest from reference TRBV7-6 and TRBJ2-4): GAGVSQSPRYKVTKRGQDVALRCDPISGHVSLYWYRQALGQGPEFLTYFNYEAQQDKSGLPNDRFSAERPEGSISTLTIQRTEQRDSAMYRCASSLGLAGGTKNIQYFGAGTRLSVL.

This clonotype was picked up a small number of times. The CDR3 loop is CASSSKGQGRYYGYTF. The CDR3 bases are TGTGCCAGCAGTTCCAAGGGGCAGGGACGGTACTATGGCTACACCTTC. This chain joins TRBV28 and TRBJ1-2; a weak D match, TRBD1 (5 bases). This CDR3 is built from 16 residues. Trimming left V 4 bases short and J 3 bases short, with 18 bases between. Germline assignment: CDR1 MDHEN and CDR2 SYDVKM.

The V call is TRBV7-9, the J call TRBJ2-7; D is uncertain. The CDR3 covers 14 residues. Germline V CDR1 and CDR2: SEHNR, FQNEAQ (reference sequence). The V and J ends lost 3 bases and 0 bases respectively, with 9 bases between them. CDR3 amino acids: CASSFDTSSYEQYF. CDR3 bases: TGTGCCAGCAGCTTCGACACGAGCTCCTACGAGCAGTACTTC.

This clonotype was recorded at least ten times. The chain employs TRBV2 and TRBJ1-2; 7 bases fit TRBD1. The germline CDR1 and CDR2 sequences are SNHLY and FYNNEI. Trimming took 8 bases from V and 7 from J; bases not matched to a gene: 13. CDR3 size: 14 residues. In DNA, the CDR3 is TGTGCCAGCGAGGGGGGAGGGGGCGCTCGTGGCTACACCTTC. Its translation is CASEGGGGARGYTF.

This clonotype turned up a few times. The chain couples TRBV30 to TRBJ1-1; possible D gene TRBD1, 6 bases. Trimming took 3 bases from V and 5 from J, leaving 13 bases between them. The CDR3 is made up of 13 amino acids. In germline, CDR1 is GTSNPN, CDR2 SVGIG (reference sequence). The CDR3 DNA reads as TGTGCCTGGAGCGTCATTGGACAGACTGAAGCTTTCTTT. Translated, it gives CAWSVIGQTEAFF.

This clonotype was recorded at least ten times. This chain connects TRBV10-1 to TRBJ2-2, with D possibly being TRBD1 or TRBD2 (5 bases each). Germline V gene data show CDR1 as WNHNN and CDR2 as SYGVQD (reference sequence). CDR3 length: 13 residues. V was cut by 6 bases and J by 3 bases, with 8 bases left in between. The CDR3 DNA reads TGCGCCAGCAGGAGAGGGGACACCGGGGAGCTGTTTTTT. Protein sequence: CASRRGDTGELFF.

The chain carries TRBV2 and TRBJ1-5; maybe TRBD1 (5 bases). Per germline, CDR1 SNHLY and CDR2 FYNNEI. This CDR3 has 14 residues. The V and J ends lost 2 bases and 7 bases respectively, with 12 bases between them. The CDR3 spells CASSERAEGQPQHF. The CDR3 DNA is TGTGCCAGCAGTGAACGCGCGGAGGGGCAGCCCCAGCATTTT.

This clonotype has a count of ten or more. J is TRBJ1-1 and V is TRBV27, with 8 bases that match TRBD1. This CDR3 has 14 residues. V lost 7 bases to trimming and J lost 1 base; unmatched junction nucleotides: 5. In germline, CDR1 is MNHEY, CDR2 SMNVEV (reference sequence). The CDR3 is CASTLGTGNTEAFF. In DNA form, the CDR3 reads TGTGCCAGCACCCTTGGGACAGGGAACACTGAAGCTTTCTTT.

This clonotype was seen repeatedly, ten times or more. The chain is built from TRBV7-3 and TRBJ1-1, with 9 bases aligning to TRBD1. There are 16 residues in the CDR3. Trimming cost V 2 bases and J 0 bases; bases outside gene matches: 4. Germline assignment: CDR1 SGHTA and CDR2 FQGTGA. As DNA, the CDR3 is TGTGCCAGCAGCTTATTTGGGACAGGGTTGAACACTGAAGCTTTCTTT. Its protein product is CASSLFGTGLNTEAFF.

This clonotype has a count of ten or more. The chain uses TRBV7-9 and TRBJ1-3, with D perhaps TRBD1 (6 bases). CDR3 length: 14 residues. Germline V gene data show CDR1 as SEHNR and CDR2 as FQNEAQ (reference sequence). Between the trimmed V and J ends, which lost 6 bases and 2 bases, there was a span of 11 bases. The DNA for the CDR3 is TGTGCCAGCAGTACAGGGTTGACTGGAAACACCATATATTTT. Its protein product is CASSTGLTGNTIYF.

Ten or more counts support this clonotype. The rearrangement uses TRBV27 and TRBJ2-5; D is perhaps TRBD1 (6 bases). Trimming removed 4 bases from V and 2 bases from J, with 11 bases in between. CDR3 length: 14 amino acids. Germline V gives CDR1 MNHEY, CDR2 SMNVEV (reference sequence). CDR3 DNA sequence: TGTGCCAGCAGTTCGACAGGACATCAAGAGACCCAGTACTTC. It yields the protein CASSSTGHQETQYF.

The table lists this clonotype with many counts. This sequence joins TRBV28 and TRBJ2-7, with TRBD2 identical over 8 bases. This CDR3 is 13 amino acids long. The V gene end was trimmed by 6 bases and the J gene end by 0 bases; junction bases not matched to a gene: 1. The germline gives CDR1 MDHEN, CDR2 SYDVKM. CDR3: CASRSGSSYEQYF. The CDR3 coding sequence is TGTGCCAGCAGAAGCGGGAGCTCCTACGAGCAGTACTTC.

The rearrangement joins TRBV7-9 to TRBJ2-7, with D possibly TRBD2 on 7 matching bases. The CDR3 has 16 residues. The germline CDR1 and CDR2 sequences are SEHNR and FQNEAQ (reference sequence). The V end was cut by 1 base, the J end by 4 bases, with 17 bases between. CDR3 nucleotides: TGTGCCAGCAGCTTAGAGGGGGGGGGGGGTGAGTACGAGCAGTACTTC. Translating it yields CASSLEGGGGEYEQYF.

In its sample, this clonotype was seen many times. V gene TRBV7-6 combines with J gene TRBJ1-1, with 7 bases fitting TRBD1. Germline values: CDR1 SGHVS, CDR2 FNYEAQ. The CDR3 is made up of 14 amino acids. The V gene end was trimmed by 5 bases and the J gene end by 4 bases; junction bases not matched to a gene: 7. The CDR3 reads CASSTDRMSTEAFF. The CDR3 region has the DNA TGTGCCAGCAGCACGGACAGGATGAGCACTGAAGCTTTCTTT.

This clonotype was observed many times. The chain carries TRBV29-1 and TRBJ2-5, with TRBD2 matching over 11 bases. V trimming: 6 bases; J trimming: 1 base; junction bases outside the gene matches: 4. Germline V gene data show CDR1 as SQVTM and CDR2 as ANQGSEA. CDR3 size: 14 residues. The CDR3 nucleotides are TGCAGCGTCGGTGGACTAGCGGGCCAAGAGACCCAGTACTTC. It encodes CSVGGLAGQETQYF. Filled out from reference TRBV29-1 and TRBJ2-5, the complete variable domain reads SAVISQKPSRDICQRGTSLTIQCQVDSQVTMMFWYRQQPGQSLTLIATANQGSEATYESGFVIDKFPISRPNLTFSTLTVSNMSPEDSSIYLCSVGGLAGQETQYFGPGTRLLVL.

V gene TRBV4-2 combines with J gene TRBJ1-1; D remains ambiguous. From germline, CDR1 is LGHNA and CDR2 YNFKEQ. Trimming shortened V by 0 bases and J by 5 bases, and 13 bases separated the two germline ends. This CDR3 is built from 15 residues. This chain's CDR3 is CASSQEGRGGTEAFF. DNA for the CDR3: TGTGCCAGCAGCCAAGAGGGCCGCGGAGGAACTGAAGCTTTCTTT.

This clonotype was counted ten times or more. CDR3 DNA sequence: TGTGCCAGCAGTTTTTCGACAGATACTGAAGCTTTCTTT. Amino acid sequence: CASSFSTDTEAFF. This chain uses TRBV12-3 or TRBV12-4 with TRBJ1-1; D is possibly TRBD1 (5 bases). This CDR3 comprises 13 residues. Trimming took 3 bases from V and 5 from J, leaving 10 bases between them.